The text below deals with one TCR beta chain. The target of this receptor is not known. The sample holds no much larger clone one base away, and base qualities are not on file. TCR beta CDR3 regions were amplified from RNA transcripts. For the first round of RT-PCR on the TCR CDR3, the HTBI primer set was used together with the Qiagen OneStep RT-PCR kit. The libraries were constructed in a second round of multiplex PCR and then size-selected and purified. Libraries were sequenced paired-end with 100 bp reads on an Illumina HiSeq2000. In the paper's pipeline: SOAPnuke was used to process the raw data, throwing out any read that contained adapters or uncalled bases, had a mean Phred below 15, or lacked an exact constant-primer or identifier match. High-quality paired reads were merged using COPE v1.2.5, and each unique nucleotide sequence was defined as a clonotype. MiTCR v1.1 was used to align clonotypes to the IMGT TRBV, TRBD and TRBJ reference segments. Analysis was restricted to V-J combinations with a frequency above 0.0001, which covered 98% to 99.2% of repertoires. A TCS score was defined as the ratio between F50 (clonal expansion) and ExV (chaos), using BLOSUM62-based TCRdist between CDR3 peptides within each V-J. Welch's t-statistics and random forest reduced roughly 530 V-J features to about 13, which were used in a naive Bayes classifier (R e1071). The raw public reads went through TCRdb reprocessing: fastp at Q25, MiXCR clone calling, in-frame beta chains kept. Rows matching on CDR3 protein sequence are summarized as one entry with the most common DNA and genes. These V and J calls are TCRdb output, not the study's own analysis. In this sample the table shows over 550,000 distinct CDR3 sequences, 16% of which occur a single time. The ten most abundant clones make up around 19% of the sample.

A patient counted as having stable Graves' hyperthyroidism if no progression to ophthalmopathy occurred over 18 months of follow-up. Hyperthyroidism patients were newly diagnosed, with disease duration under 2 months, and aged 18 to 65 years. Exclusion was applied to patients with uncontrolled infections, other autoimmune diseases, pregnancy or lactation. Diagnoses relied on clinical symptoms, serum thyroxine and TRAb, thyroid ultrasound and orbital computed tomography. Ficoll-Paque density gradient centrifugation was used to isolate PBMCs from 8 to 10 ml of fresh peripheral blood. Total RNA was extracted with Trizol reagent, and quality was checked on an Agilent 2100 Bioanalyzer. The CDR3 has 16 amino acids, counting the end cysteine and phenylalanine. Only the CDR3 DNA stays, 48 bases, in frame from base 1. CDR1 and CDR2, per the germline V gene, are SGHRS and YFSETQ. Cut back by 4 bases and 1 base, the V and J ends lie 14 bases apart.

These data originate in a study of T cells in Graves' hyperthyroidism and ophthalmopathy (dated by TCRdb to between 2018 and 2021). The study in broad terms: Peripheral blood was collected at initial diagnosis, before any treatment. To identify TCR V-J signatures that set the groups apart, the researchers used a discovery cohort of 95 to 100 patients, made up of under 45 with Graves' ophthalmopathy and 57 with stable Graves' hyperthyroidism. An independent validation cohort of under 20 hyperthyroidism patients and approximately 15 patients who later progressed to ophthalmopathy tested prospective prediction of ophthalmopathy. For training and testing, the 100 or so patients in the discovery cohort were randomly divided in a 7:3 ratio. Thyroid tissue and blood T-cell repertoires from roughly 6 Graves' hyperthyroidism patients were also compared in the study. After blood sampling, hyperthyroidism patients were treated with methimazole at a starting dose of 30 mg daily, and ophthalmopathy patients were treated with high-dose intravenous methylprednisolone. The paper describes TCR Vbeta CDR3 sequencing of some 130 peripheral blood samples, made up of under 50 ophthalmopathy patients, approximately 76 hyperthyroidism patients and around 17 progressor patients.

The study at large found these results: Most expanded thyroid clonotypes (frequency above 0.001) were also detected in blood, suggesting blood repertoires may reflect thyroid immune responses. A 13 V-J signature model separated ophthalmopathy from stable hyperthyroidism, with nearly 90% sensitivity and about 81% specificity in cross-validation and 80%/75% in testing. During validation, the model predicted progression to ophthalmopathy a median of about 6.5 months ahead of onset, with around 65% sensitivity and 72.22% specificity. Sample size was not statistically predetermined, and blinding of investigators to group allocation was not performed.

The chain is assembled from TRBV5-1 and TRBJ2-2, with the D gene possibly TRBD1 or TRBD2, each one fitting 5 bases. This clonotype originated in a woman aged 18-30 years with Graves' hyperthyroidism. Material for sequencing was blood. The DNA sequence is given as TGCGCCAGCAGCCGCCAACGGGACGAGAACACCGGGGAGCTGTTTTTT. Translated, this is CASSRQRDENTGELFF.